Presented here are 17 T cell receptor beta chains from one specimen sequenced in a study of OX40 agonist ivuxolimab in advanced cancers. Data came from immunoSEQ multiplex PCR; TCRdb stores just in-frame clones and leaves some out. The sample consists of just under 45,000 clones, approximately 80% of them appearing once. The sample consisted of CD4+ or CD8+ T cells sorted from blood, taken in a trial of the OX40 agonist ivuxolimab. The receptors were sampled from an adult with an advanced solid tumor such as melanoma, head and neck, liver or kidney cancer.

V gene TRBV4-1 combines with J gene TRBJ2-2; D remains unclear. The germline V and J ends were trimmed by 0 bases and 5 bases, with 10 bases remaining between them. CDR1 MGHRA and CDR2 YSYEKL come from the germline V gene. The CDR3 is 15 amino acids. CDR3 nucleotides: TGCGCCAGCAGCCAAGATAAAGGGATTACCGGGGAGCTGTTTTTT. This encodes CASSQDKGITGELFF.

CDR3 region: CAWTRGATYEQYF. CDR3 bases: TGTGCCTGGACGCGGGGGGCCACCTACGAGCAGTACTTC. This chain connects TRBV30 to TRBJ2-7; 8 nucleotides line up with TRBD2. The CDR3 runs to 13 residues. From germline, CDR1 is GTSNPN and CDR2 SVGIG (reference sequence). V was pared by 4 bases and J by 2 bases, with 4 bases of the junction left unmatched. Drawing the rest from reference TRBV30 and TRBJ2-7, the complete variable domain is SQTIHQWPATLVQPVGSPLSLECTVEGTSNPNLYWYRQAAGRGLQLLFYSVGIGQISSEVPQNLSASRPQDRQFILSSKKLLLSDSGFYLCAWTRGATYEQYFGPGTRLTVT.

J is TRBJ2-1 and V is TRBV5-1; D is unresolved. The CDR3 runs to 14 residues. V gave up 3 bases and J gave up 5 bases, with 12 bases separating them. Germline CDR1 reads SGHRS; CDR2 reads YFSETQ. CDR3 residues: CASSSGPPNNEQFF. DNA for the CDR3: TGCGCCAGCAGCTCCGGACCCCCCAACAATGAGCAGTTCTTC.

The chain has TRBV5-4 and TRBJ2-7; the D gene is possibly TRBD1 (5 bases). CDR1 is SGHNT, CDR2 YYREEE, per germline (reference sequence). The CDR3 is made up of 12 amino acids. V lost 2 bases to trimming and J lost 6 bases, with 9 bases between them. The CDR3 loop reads CASSLPGFEQYF. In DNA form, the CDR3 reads TGTGCCAGCAGCTTACCAGGGTTCGAGCAGTACTTC.

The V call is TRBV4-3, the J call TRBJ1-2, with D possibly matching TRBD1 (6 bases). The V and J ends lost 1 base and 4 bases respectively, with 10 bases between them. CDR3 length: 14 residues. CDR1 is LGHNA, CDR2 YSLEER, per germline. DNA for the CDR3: TGCGCCAGCAGCCAAGTGGACAGCCTCTATGGCTACACCTTC. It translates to CASSQVDSLYGYTF.

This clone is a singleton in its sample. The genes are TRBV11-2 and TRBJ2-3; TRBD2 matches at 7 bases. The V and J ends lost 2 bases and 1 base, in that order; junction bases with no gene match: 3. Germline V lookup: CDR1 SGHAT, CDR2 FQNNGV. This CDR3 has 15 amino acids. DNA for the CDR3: TGTGCCAGCAGCTTACCTGGGGGGGGCACAGATACGCAGTATTTT. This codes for CASSLPGGGTDTQYF. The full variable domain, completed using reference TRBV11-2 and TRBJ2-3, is EAGVAQSPRYKIIEKRQSVAFWCNPISGHATLYWYQQILGQGPKLLIQFQNNGVVDDSQLPKDRFSAERLKGVDSTLKIQPAKLEDSAVYLCASSLPGGGTDTQYFGPGTRLTVL.

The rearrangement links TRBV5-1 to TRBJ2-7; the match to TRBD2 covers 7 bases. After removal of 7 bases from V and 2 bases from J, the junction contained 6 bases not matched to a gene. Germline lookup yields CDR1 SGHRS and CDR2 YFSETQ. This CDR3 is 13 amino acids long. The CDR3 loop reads CASSRGVTYEQYF. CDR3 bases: TGCGCCAGCTCTCGGGGGGTTACCTACGAGCAGTACTTC.

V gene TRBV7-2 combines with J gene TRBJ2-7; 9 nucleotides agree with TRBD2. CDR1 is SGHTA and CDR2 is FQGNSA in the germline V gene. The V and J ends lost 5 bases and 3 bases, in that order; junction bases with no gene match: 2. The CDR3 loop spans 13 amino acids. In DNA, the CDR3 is TGTGCCAGCAGCCGTAGCGGGGGCTACGAGCAGTACTTC. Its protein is CASSRSGGYEQYF.

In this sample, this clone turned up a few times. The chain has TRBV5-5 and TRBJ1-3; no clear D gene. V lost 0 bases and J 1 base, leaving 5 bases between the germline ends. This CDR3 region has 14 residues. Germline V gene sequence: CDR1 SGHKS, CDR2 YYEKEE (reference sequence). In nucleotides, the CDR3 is TGTGCCAGCAGCTTGGGTGGATCTGGAAACACCATATATTTT. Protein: CASSLGGSGNTIYF.

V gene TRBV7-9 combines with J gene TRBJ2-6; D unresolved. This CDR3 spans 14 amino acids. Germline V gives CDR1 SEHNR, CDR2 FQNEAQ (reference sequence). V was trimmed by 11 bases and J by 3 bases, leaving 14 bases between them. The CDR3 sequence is CAPQQVGGANVLTF. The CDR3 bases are TGTGCCCCCCAGCAGGTCGGTGGGGCCAACGTCCTGACTTTC.

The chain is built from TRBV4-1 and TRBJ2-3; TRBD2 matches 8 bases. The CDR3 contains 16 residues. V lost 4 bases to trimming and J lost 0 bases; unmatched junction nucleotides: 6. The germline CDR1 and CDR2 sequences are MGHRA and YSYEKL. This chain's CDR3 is CASSRVSGVSTDTQYF. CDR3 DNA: TGCGCCAGCAGCCGAGTTAGCGGGGTCAGCACAGATACGCAGTATTTT.

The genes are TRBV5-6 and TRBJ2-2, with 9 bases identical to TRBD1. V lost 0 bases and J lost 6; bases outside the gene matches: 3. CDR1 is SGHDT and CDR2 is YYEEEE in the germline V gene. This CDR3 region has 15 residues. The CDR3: CASSLGTGVAGELFF. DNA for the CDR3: TGTGCCAGCAGCTTGGGGACAGGGGTGGCCGGGGAGCTGTTTTTT.

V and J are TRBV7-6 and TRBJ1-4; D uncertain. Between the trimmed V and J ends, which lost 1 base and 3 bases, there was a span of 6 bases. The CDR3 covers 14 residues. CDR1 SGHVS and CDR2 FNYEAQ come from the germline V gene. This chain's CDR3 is CASSLGGSNEKLFF. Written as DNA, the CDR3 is TGTGCCAGCAGCTTAGGAGGGTCTAATGAAAAACTGTTTTTT.

CDR3 nucleotide sequence: TGTGCCAGCAGTGAAGCGCCGGTAGGGTGGGAGACCCAGTACTTC. It yields the protein CASSEAPVGWETQYF. This sequence joins TRBV6-1 and TRBJ2-5, with no clear D. V lost 0 bases and J lost 5, with 13 bases in between. This CDR3 is 15 amino acids long. The germline CDR1 and CDR2 sequences are MNHNS and SASEGT.

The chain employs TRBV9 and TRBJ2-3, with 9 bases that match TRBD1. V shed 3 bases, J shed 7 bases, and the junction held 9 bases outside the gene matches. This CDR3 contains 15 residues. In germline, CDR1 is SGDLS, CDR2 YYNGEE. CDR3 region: CASSGGTGLEYTQYF. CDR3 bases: TGTGCCAGCAGCGGGGGGACAGGGCTGGAGTATACGCAGTATTTT.

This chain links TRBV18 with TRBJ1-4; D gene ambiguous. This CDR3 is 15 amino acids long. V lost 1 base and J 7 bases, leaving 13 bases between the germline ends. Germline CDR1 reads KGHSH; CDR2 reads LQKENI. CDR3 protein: CASSPQQAEGEKLFF. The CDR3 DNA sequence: TGTGCCAGCTCACCACAACAAGCAGAGGGTGAAAAACTGTTTTTT.

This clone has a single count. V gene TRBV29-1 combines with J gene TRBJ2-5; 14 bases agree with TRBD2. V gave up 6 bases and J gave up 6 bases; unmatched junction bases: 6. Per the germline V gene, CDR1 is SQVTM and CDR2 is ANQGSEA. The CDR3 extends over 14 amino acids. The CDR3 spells CSVGTSGGGKTQYF. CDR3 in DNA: TGCAGCGTGGGGACTAGCGGGGGAGGGAAGACCCAGTACTTC.